The 26 T cell receptor beta chains below were found in one sample sequenced in a study of shared clonotypes between healthy human individuals. Naive CD8 cells were CD45RO-negative, positively selected for CCR7, excluding terminally differentiated effector memory CD45RA+ cells. Sequencing used immunoSEQ multiplex PCR; TCRdb keeps in-frame clones, though not all of them. The table records 2 million to 2.5 million clones, about 95% of them present only once. The material sequenced was naive CD8+ T cells sorted from blood. Every receptor here comes from a man between 18 and 35 years old in good health.

V is TRBV15 and J is TRBJ2-4; 9 nucleotides line up with TRBD1. V dropped 0 bases and J dropped 7; count of bases not matched to a gene: 7. Germline CDR1 is LNHNV and CDR2 is YYDKDF (reference sequence). The CDR3 is 16 residues long. The CDR3 coding sequence is TGTGCCACCAGCAGAGATCCGGAGGGACAGGGCAACATTCAGTACTTC. This sequence encodes CATSRDPEGQGNIQYF.

The rearrangement uses TRBV6-1 and TRBJ2-5, with a possible D match to TRBD2 (6 bases). The CDR3 contains 14 residues. Trimming removed 4 bases from V and 2 bases from J, with 11 bases in between. The germline gives CDR1 MNHNS, CDR2 SASEGT. The CDR3 region is CASSGGLPQETQYF. The CDR3 nucleotides are TGTGCCAGCAGTGGGGGACTGCCGCAAGAGACCCAGTACTTC.

The rearrangement joins TRBV6-6 to TRBJ1-2; D is uncertain. The CDR3 runs 15 residues. The germline V and J ends were trimmed by 0 bases and 10 bases, with 18 bases remaining between them. Germline V gene lookup returns CDR1 MNHNY and CDR2 SVGAGI (reference sequence). The CDR3 sequence is CASSYSNGPQIVYTF. The CDR3 nucleotides read TGTGCCAGCAGTTACTCGAACGGGCCCCAGATCGTCTACACCTTC.

This chain joins TRBV13 and TRBJ2-1; 9 positions match TRBD2. Germline lookup yields CDR1 PRHDT and CDR2 FYEKMQ (reference sequence). V lost 2 bases to trimming and J lost 8 bases; unmatched junction nucleotides: 7. This CDR3 has 15 amino acids. The CDR3 sequence is CASSLKLAGGDEQFF. The CDR3 DNA is TGTGCCAGCAGCTTAAAACTAGCGGGTGGAGATGAGCAGTTCTTC.

V usage is TRBV29-1 and J usage is TRBJ2-7; 11 bases match TRBD2. This CDR3 spans 15 amino acids. CDR1 is SQVTM, CDR2 ANQGSEA, per germline. J gave up 1 base and V 0 bases, and 2 bases lay outside the gene matches. Here the CDR3 reads CSVEDTSGGSYEQYF. In DNA, the CDR3 is TGCAGCGTTGAAGATACTAGCGGGGGTTCCTACGAGCAGTACTTC.

This sequence joins TRBV27 and TRBJ2-7, with D perhaps given as TRBD1 or TRBD2 (5 bases each). Germline CDR1 MNHEY, CDR2 SMNVEV (reference sequence). V lost 5 bases and J 3 bases, leaving 17 bases between the germline ends. The CDR3 sequence is 15 residues long. The CDR3 DNA reads as TGTGCCAGCAGTAGCCGGGACGGCAGTTTCTACGAGCAGTACTTC. Translation gives CASSSRDGSFYEQYF.

The V and J genes are TRBV6-5 and TRBJ1-5; no firm D call. The CDR3 spans 15 residues. Germline CDR1 reads MNHEY; CDR2 reads SVGAGI. Trimming cost V 2 bases and J 6 bases, with 14 bases left between them. The CDR3 loop reads CASSYAEIILQPQHF. CDR3 coding DNA: TGTGCCAGCAGTTACGCCGAAATTATACTTCAGCCCCAGCATTTT.

V is TRBV4-1 and J is TRBJ2-7; the match to TRBD2 covers 8 bases. Germline-derived CDR1 and CDR2 are MGHRA and YSYEKL. The CDR3 extends over 16 amino acids. Losses at the gene ends were 0 bases for V and 5 bases for J; bases not matched to a gene: 9. The CDR3 DNA follows: TGCGCCAGCAGCCAAGAGGACCGGGGGGGCCTACACGAGCAGTACTTC. Translating it yields CASSQEDRGGLHEQYF.

On this clone: The sample carries other DNA sequences with the same CDR3. V and J are TRBV9 and TRBJ1-1, with no clear D. With 3 bases removed from V and 8 bases from J, the gap between germline ends came to 8 bases. Germline V gives CDR1 SGDLS, CDR2 YYNGEE. The CDR3 is made up of 11 amino acids. The CDR3 DNA is TGTGCCAGCAGCGGAGGTGGGGAAGCTTTCTTT. It yields the protein CASSGGGEAFF.

V gene TRBV19 combines with J gene TRBJ1-4; the D is unclear. With 0 bases removed from V and 5 bases from J, the gap between germline ends came to 13 bases. Germline CDR1 reads LNHDA; CDR2 reads SQIVND (reference sequence). The CDR3 sequence is 16 residues long. The CDR3, as DNA: TGTGCCAGTAGTATAGATCTCGAGTATGCCAATGAAAAACTGTTTTTT. Amino acid sequence: CASSIDLEYANEKLFF.

This clone has only one observation. The J gene is TRBJ2-2, the V gene TRBV11-2; D is uncertain. V was clipped by 1 base and J by 6 bases, with 9 bases between them. There are 14 residues in the CDR3. Germline CDR1 SGHAT, CDR2 FQNNGV. The CDR3: CASSLAPGPGELFF. DNA of the CDR3: TGTGCCAGCAGCTTAGCGCCAGGTCCCGGGGAGCTGTTTTTT.

The chain has TRBV28 and TRBJ1-5; no clear D gene. Germline V gene sequence: CDR1 MDHEN, CDR2 SYDVKM. Trimming shortened V by 5 bases and J by 1 base, and 6 bases separated the two germline ends. The CDR3 length is 13 residues. CDR3 protein: CASSPMSNQPQHF. The DNA of the CDR3 is TGTGCCAGCAGTCCCATGAGCAATCAGCCCCAGCATTTT.

The chain couples TRBV29-1 to TRBJ2-3, with a possible D match to TRBD2 (5 bases). Trimming left V 4 bases short and J 9 bases short, with 17 bases between. Germline V gene lookup returns CDR1 SQVTM and CDR2 ANQGSEA. The CDR3 contains 13 residues. CDR3 in DNA: TGCAGCGTTGTAATCCCGGGAATGGGGACGCAGTATTTT. Translation: CSVVIPGMGTQYF.

V gene TRBV6-5 combines with J gene TRBJ2-7, with a weak D call TRBD1 (5 bases). Per germline, CDR1 MNHEY and CDR2 SVGAGI. V shed 2 bases and J shed 6 bases, with 14 bases lying between them. The CDR3 length is 14 residues. The CDR3 nucleotides are TGTGCCAGCAGTTACGGTGGTTCAACAGGCGAGCAGTACTTC. Its protein product is CASSYGGSTGEQYF.

CDR3 coding DNA: TGTGCCAGCAGCTTAGCGTTGACGGGGGCAATGACTGCAACTAATGAAAAACTGTTTTTT. Protein product: CASSLALTGAMTATNEKLFF. The rearrangement joins TRBV7-8 to TRBJ1-4; possible D gene TRBD1, 6 bases. The CDR3 sequence is 20 residues long. V was clipped by 0 bases and J by 0 bases, with 20 bases between them. Germline CDR1 reads SGHVS; CDR2 reads FQNEAQ.

V usage is TRBV28 and J usage is TRBJ1-5; D is uncertain. The CDR3 sequence is 13 residues long. CDR1 MDHEN and CDR2 SYDVKM come from the germline V gene. V lost 0 bases to trimming and J lost 6 bases, with 6 bases between them. This CDR3 reads CASSLWVGQPQHF. The DNA of the CDR3 is TGTGCCAGCAGTTTATGGGTGGGTCAGCCCCAGCATTTT.

The chain couples TRBV27 to TRBJ2-5; 10 positions match TRBD1. J gave up 1 base and V 3 bases, and 8 bases lay outside the gene matches. Per germline, CDR1 MNHEY and CDR2 SMNVEV (reference sequence). This CDR3 comprises 17 residues. The CDR3 protein is CASSLGPGTGVQETQYF. The CDR3 region has the DNA TGTGCCAGCAGTTTGGGTCCCGGGACAGGGGTCCAAGAGACCCAGTACTTC.

The rearrangement joins TRBV27 to TRBJ2-7; 8 positions match TRBD2. J was trimmed by 3 bases and V by 5 bases; bases with no gene match: 12. Germline CDR1 MNHEY, CDR2 SMNVEV (reference sequence). The CDR3 is 16 amino acids. The CDR3 loop is CASSRLAGGRHYEQYF. In nucleotides, the CDR3 is TGTGCCAGCAGTCGACTCGCGGGGGGTCGACACTACGAGCAGTACTTC.

The rearrangement joins TRBV5-1 to TRBJ2-1; the D is unclear. The V gene lost 2 bases and the J gene lost 8 bases, with 17 bases spanning the gap. The CDR3 covers 15 residues. CDR1 and CDR2 from the germline V gene are SGHRS and YFSETQ. DNA of the CDR3: TGCGCCAGCAGCTTATGGCGAGATATGTTCGATGAGCAGTTCTTC. Its translation is CASSLWRDMFDEQFF.

The chain joins TRBV6-1 to TRBJ2-1; 9 bases fit TRBD1. V was pared by 4 bases and J by 4 bases, with 8 bases of the junction left unmatched. Germline values: CDR1 MNHNS, CDR2 SASEGT. The length of the CDR3 is 16 residues. CDR3 region: CASSGPPGQGYNEQFF. The CDR3 coding sequence is TGTGCCAGCAGTGGGCCGCCGGGACAGGGTTACAATGAGCAGTTCTTC.

The V and J genes are TRBV7-9 and TRBJ1-2; TRBD1 aligns across 8 bases. Germline V CDR1 and CDR2: SEHNR, FQNEAQ (reference sequence). This CDR3 has 15 amino acids. Trimming removed 4 bases from V and 3 bases from J; junction bases left unmatched: 7. In nucleotides, the CDR3 is TGTGCCAGCAGCTCGGGGACAGGCCTCTACTATGGCTACACCTTC. This gives the protein CASSSGTGLYYGYTF.

V usage is TRBV19 and J usage is TRBJ1-1; D gene ambiguous. The CDR3 consists of 13 residues. Trimming took off 6 bases at V and 0 bases at J, with 8 bases between the two ends. Per the germline V gene, CDR1 is LNHDA and CDR2 is SQIVND (reference sequence). CDR3 DNA: TGTGCCAGTAGCAACATGATGAACACTGAAGCTTTCTTT. Translated: CASSNMMNTEAFF.

This clone was seen a single time. The rearrangement links TRBV6-4 to TRBJ2-1; TRBD2 aligns across 7 bases. Germline-derived CDR1 and CDR2 are MRHNA and SNTAGT. V trimming: 5 bases; J trimming: 1 base; junction bases outside the gene matches: 5. The CDR3 runs to 15 residues. CDR3 loop: CASSPTSESYNEQFF. CDR3 coding DNA: TGTGCCAGCAGTCCCACTAGCGAGTCCTACAATGAGCAGTTCTTC.

This chain joins TRBV28 and TRBJ2-7, with no clear D. V was pared by 5 bases and J by 4 bases, with 9 bases between. Germline CDR1 MDHEN, CDR2 SYDVKM. The CDR3 has 12 residues. DNA of the CDR3: TGTGCCAGCAGTAAATATGGTTACGAGCAGTACTTC. Protein sequence: CASSKYGYEQYF.

This clone has just one count. Other DNA sequences within the sample encode an identical CDR3. The V call is TRBV27, the J call TRBJ2-7; D not resolved. The CDR3 runs 13 residues. Trimming took off 6 bases at V and 3 bases at J, with 12 bases between the two ends. CDR1 is MNHEY, CDR2 SMNVEV, per germline (reference sequence). In DNA form, the CDR3 reads TGTGCCAGCAGCCCCGGACCGATCTACGAGCAGTACTTC. Its protein is CASSPGPIYEQYF.

V gene TRBV7-2 combines with J gene TRBJ2-7, with D perhaps TRBD1 (6 bases). Germline V gene lookup returns CDR1 SGHTA and CDR2 FQGNSA. The V end was cut by 0 bases, the J end by 0 bases, with 12 bases between. The CDR3 loop spans 16 amino acids. The CDR3 coding sequence is TGTGCCAGCAGCTTAGCGATCGGGACACTCTCCTACGAGCAGTACTTC. Its translation: CASSLAIGTLSYEQYF.